The 24 T cell receptor beta chains in this list originate from one sample, sequenced in a study of PD-1 blockade in mismatch repair-deficient tumors (dated by TCRdb to between 2016 and 2019). The library was obtained by the immunoSEQ multiplex PCR assay. TCRdb obtained this table from immuneACCESS and retained in-frame rearrangements with V and J assigned. These tables miss some clones; where compared with another copy, unresolved V genes account for less than half of the shortfall, and the remainder is unexplained. The sample table lists 90,000 to 120,000 clones, 82% of them with a count of one. Approximately 6.7% of the sample rests with the top ten. Sequenced material: peripheral blood, taken approximately 35 weeks after starting pembrolizumab. The receptors originated from an adult with mismatch repair-deficient cancer.

The J gene is TRBJ2-7, the V gene TRBV2; the match to TRBD1 covers 7 bases. V was clipped by 4 bases and J by 5 bases; unmatched bases: 5. This CDR3 is 13 amino acids long. The germline V gene encodes CDR1 SNHLY and CDR2 FYNNEI. CDR3 DNA sequence: TGTGCCAGCAGTGTGGGACAGAGGAACGAGCAGTACTTC. Its translation is CASSVGQRNEQYF.

The V and J genes are TRBV9 and TRBJ1-3; a possible D gene is TRBD1 (6 bases). Germline-derived CDR1 and CDR2 are SGDLS and YYNGEE. This CDR3 has 16 residues. V dropped 2 bases and J dropped 0 bases, with 12 bases sitting between them. This chain's CDR3 is CASSVLGAISGNTIYF. CDR3 sequence (DNA): TGTGCCAGCAGCGTGTTGGGGGCAATCTCTGGAAACACCATATATTTT.

The chain links TRBV7-2 to TRBJ1-3, with 10 nucleotides matching TRBD1. This CDR3 has 16 residues. J gave up 0 bases and V 2 bases, and 1 base lay outside the gene matches. Per germline, CDR1 SGHTA and CDR2 FQGNSA. CDR3 DNA: TGTGCCAGCAGCTTAAGGACAGGGGGCTCTGGAAACACCATATATTTT. Translated: CASSLRTGGSGNTIYF.

The chain is built from TRBV5-6 and TRBJ1-1; D gene ambiguous. CDR3 length: 14 amino acids. Germline V gene data show CDR1 as SGHDT and CDR2 as YYEEEE. Trimming removed 0 bases at V and 1 base at J, with 7 bases between. CDR3 DNA: TGTGCCAGCAGCTTGGGGGTAGCGAACACTGAAGCTTTCTTT. This sequence encodes CASSLGVANTEAFF.

The chain employs TRBV7-2 and TRBJ2-2; TRBD2 might be the D (6 bases). Trimming removed 5 bases from V and 5 bases from J, with 12 bases in between. Germline values: CDR1 SGHTA, CDR2 FQGNSA. The CDR3 sequence is 14 residues long. The CDR3 DNA follows: TGTGCCAGCAGCCCCCGGGGGAAAACCGGGGAGCTGTTTTTT. It translates to CASSPRGKTGELFF.

The chain joins TRBV11-2 to TRBJ2-1; TRBD2 matches at 10 bases. V gave up 2 bases and J gave up 7 bases; unmatched junction bases: 11. The CDR3 covers 17 residues. Germline V gene sequence: CDR1 SGHAT, CDR2 FQNNGV. CDR3 loop: CASSLTSGTWLGNEQFF. The CDR3 DNA follows: TGTGCCAGCAGCTTAACTAGCGGGACTTGGTTAGGGAATGAGCAGTTCTTC.

V and J are TRBV6-4 and TRBJ1-2; 11 bases map to TRBD1. Germline CDR1 is MRHNA and CDR2 is SNTAGT. This CDR3 has 14 residues. V gave up 4 bases and J gave up 4 bases; unmatched junction bases: 2. The CDR3 protein is CASSAGQGAYGYTF. CDR3 sequence (DNA): TGTGCCAGCAGTGCTGGACAGGGGGCCTATGGCTACACCTTC.

The chain employs TRBV9 and TRBJ2-2; no clear D gene. CDR3 length: 19 amino acids. The germline V and J ends were trimmed by 0 bases and 0 bases, with 18 bases remaining between them. Germline assignment: CDR1 SGDLS and CDR2 YYNGEE. CDR3 region: CASSVDPLDKPPNTGELFF. The CDR3 DNA sequence: TGTGCCAGCAGCGTAGACCCCCTCGACAAGCCGCCGAACACCGGGGAGCTGTTTTTT.

The chain recombines TRBV12-5 with TRBJ2-3; D uncertain. V lost 2 bases to trimming and J lost 2 bases, with 2 bases between them. The CDR3 totals 12 residues. The germline CDR1 and CDR2 sequences are LGHNT and FRNRAP. CDR3 nucleotide sequence: TGTGCTAGTGGTTTGCTCACAGATACGCAGTATTTT. Translating gives CASGLLTDTQYF.

This clone appeared once. The rearrangement uses TRBV10-3 and TRBJ2-7; 7 bases map to TRBD2. V was pared by 2 bases and J by 4 bases, with 11 bases of the junction left unmatched. Germline lookup yields CDR1 ENHRY and CDR2 SYGVKD. The CDR3 totals 16 residues. Written as DNA, the CDR3 is TGTGCCATCAGTGAGAAGCGAGGTCTAGCGGCATACGAGCAGTACTTC. Translating it yields CAISEKRGLAAYEQYF.

The chain joins TRBV10-3 to TRBJ2-5; weak D call: TRBD2 (6 bases). This CDR3 region has 13 residues. V lost 6 bases to trimming and J lost 2 bases, with 10 bases between them. CDR1 ENHRY and CDR2 SYGVKD come from the germline V gene. CDR3 in DNA: TGTGCCATCAGCCCGGGACTGCAAGAGACCCAGTACTTC. Residues: CAISPGLQETQYF.

This chain joins TRBV12-5 and TRBJ2-2; 9 bases align to TRBD1. CDR1 is LGHNT, CDR2 FRNRAP, per germline. CDR3 size: 17 residues. V gave up 5 bases and J gave up 4 bases; unmatched junction bases: 11. The CDR3 bases are TGTGCTAGTGGTAGGTCAACTGGGGACAGGGTCACCGGGGAGCTGTTTTTT. It encodes CASGRSTGDRVTGELFF.

The CDR3 spells CASSLGTDNEQFF. CDR3 DNA: TGCGCCAGCAGCTTGGGAACCGACAATGAGCAGTTCTTC. The V call is TRBV5-1, the J call TRBJ2-1; D ambiguous. Deletions cut 0 bases from V and 5 bases from J, with 6 bases between. Germline assignment: CDR1 SGHRS and CDR2 YFSETQ. The CDR3 is 13 residues long.

CDR3 coding DNA: TGTGCCATCAGTGGACAGGGGGTTTCCTACGAGCAGTACTTC. Encoded protein: CAISGQGVSYEQYF. The V and J genes are TRBV10-3 and TRBJ2-7; TRBD1 matches 9 bases. V lost 4 bases and J lost 1; bases outside the gene matches: 2. The length of the CDR3 is 14 residues. Germline CDR1 reads ENHRY; CDR2 reads SYGVKD.

CDR3 in DNA: TGTGCCAGCAGTTTAACTTTTCGGCGGCAAGAGACCCAGTACTTC. Protein sequence: CASSLTFRRQETQYF. This chain joins TRBV27 and TRBJ2-5, with D hard to call. Trimming left V 2 bases short and J 2 bases short, with 12 bases between. The CDR3 is 15 amino acids. Germline lookup yields CDR1 MNHEY and CDR2 SMNVEV (reference sequence).

This clone was counted between two and nine times. This chain links TRBV27 with TRBJ2-7, with 9 bases fitting TRBD1. Germline values: CDR1 MNHEY, CDR2 SMNVEV (reference sequence). With 5 bases clipped from V and 9 bases from J, the junction kept 11 bases outside the gene matches. The CDR3 runs 14 residues. In DNA, the CDR3 is TGTGCCAGCAGTCCCCTCAACAGGGGGCAGGTGCAGTACTTC. It encodes CASSPLNRGQVQYF.

This clone was found a few times. The gene calls are TRBV7-9 and TRBJ2-7; D call uncertain. With 5 bases removed from V and 5 bases from J, the gap between germline ends came to 7 bases. The CDR3 is made up of 11 amino acids. The germline CDR1 and CDR2 sequences are SEHNR and FQNEAQ (reference sequence). The CDR3 spells CASSSLDEQYF. CDR3 bases: TGTGCCAGCAGCAGTCTTGACGAGCAGTACTTC. The full variable domain, in which reference TRBV7-9 and TRBJ2-7 provide the parts outside the CDR3, is DTGVSQNPRHKITKRGQNVTFRCDPISEHNRLYWYRQTLGQGPEFLTYFQNEAQLEKSRLLSDRFSAERPKGSFSTLEIQRTEQGDSAMYLCASSSLDEQYFGPGTRLTVT.

The chain links TRBV11-1 to TRBJ1-2, with 10 bases fitting TRBD1. V shed 1 base and J 5 bases; nucleotides not matched to a gene: 7. Germline values: CDR1 SGHAT, CDR2 FQDESV (reference sequence). The CDR3 is 16 amino acids. CDR3 coding DNA: TGTGCCAGCAGCTTAGGAGACAGGGGGCCGATATATGGCTACACCTTC. Its protein is CASSLGDRGPIYGYTF.

V and J are TRBV6-1 and TRBJ2-5; TRBD1 agrees at 8 bases. Trimming removed 0 bases from V and 6 bases from J; junction bases left unmatched: 15. The germline V gene encodes CDR1 MNHNS and CDR2 SASEGT. The CDR3 runs to 18 residues. The CDR3 DNA is TGTGCCAGCAGTGAAGCGCCTTTAATACGAGACAGGGGAAAGACCCAGTACTTC. Its protein is CASSEAPLIRDRGKTQYF.

The rearrangement uses TRBV5-4 and TRBJ2-1; TRBD1 matches at 9 bases. J gave up 9 bases and V 4 bases, and 14 bases lay outside the gene matches. Germline lookup yields CDR1 SGHNT and CDR2 YYREEE (reference sequence). This CDR3 comprises 16 residues. CDR3 DNA sequence: TGTGCCAGCAGCACTGTCCCGGGACAGGGAACGAGTGAGCAGTTCTTC. Translating it yields CASSTVPGQGTSEQFF.

The V call is TRBV19, the J call TRBJ1-5; 8 bases line up with TRBD1. CDR3 length: 15 residues. The germline V gene encodes CDR1 LNHDA and CDR2 SQIVND (reference sequence). The trim removed 6 bases at V and 7 bases at J, leaving 11 bases unmatched. The CDR3 sequence is CASRPYRGDWQPQHF. The DNA of the CDR3 is TGTGCCAGTAGACCTTACAGGGGGGATTGGCAGCCCCAGCATTTT. Full variable domain (remainder filled in from reference TRBV19 and TRBJ1-5): DGGITQSPKYLFRKEGQNVTLSCEQNLNHDAMYWYRQDPGQGLRLIYYSQIVNDFQKGDIAEGYSVSREKKESFPLTVTSAQKNPTAFYLCASRPYRGDWQPQHFGDGTRLSIL.

The chain is built from TRBV7-3 and TRBJ2-1, with TRBD2 identical over 8 bases. This CDR3 is built from 17 residues. CDR1 is SGHTA and CDR2 is FQGTGA in the germline V gene. With 4 bases clipped from V and 5 bases from J, the junction kept 13 bases outside the gene matches. The CDR3: CASSSGEGLAQHNEQFF. CDR3 sequence (DNA): TGTGCCAGCAGCTCGGGTGAAGGACTAGCACAGCACAATGAGCAGTTCTTC.

As to this clone: The same CDR3 is also encoded by other DNA sequences in this sample. The chain employs TRBV27 and TRBJ1-2, with TRBD1 as a possible D gene (5 bases). The ends were cut back, 4 bases at V and 5 bases at J, with 8 bases in the middle. CDR3 length: 12 residues. In germline, CDR1 is MNHEY, CDR2 SMNVEV (reference sequence). CDR3 region: CASSSEGYGYTF. CDR3 bases: TGTGCCAGCAGTTCAGAGGGGTATGGCTACACCTTC.

The chain links TRBV5-4 to TRBJ2-1, with 8 bases lining up with TRBD1. Germline CDR1 and CDR2: SGHNT and YYREEE (reference sequence). This CDR3 comprises 17 residues. Trimming at V came to 1 base and at J to 0 bases, leaving 6 bases not matched to a gene. This CDR3 is CASSLYTGGYSYNEQFF. The CDR3 nucleotides are TGTGCCAGCAGCTTGTATACAGGGGGATACTCCTACAATGAGCAGTTCTTC.